This T cell receptor (beta chain) came from a study of CD8 T cells in Susac syndrome. cDNA came from around 0.5 to 1 ug RNA primed by random hexamers. Amplification of TCR beta CDR3 across 54 Vbeta and 13 Jbeta was performed with immunoSEQ multiplex PCR. TCRdb used MiXCR to reprocess the immunoSEQ multiplex PCR reads, holding one entry per CDR3 protein. The sample records 250,000 to 300,000 distinct CDR3 sequences, about 82% being singletons. Sequencing of TCR beta was undertaken in CD8+ and CD4+ T cells derived from blood. Patients with stable or active relapsing-remitting disease, all of them treatment-naive, made up the multiple sclerosis controls. The authors negatively isolated CD8+ and CD4+ T cells and FACS-enriched TEMRA cells. This CDR3 region has 15 residues. Per germline, CDR1 MDHEN and CDR2 SYDVKM. J was trimmed by 1 base and V by 6 bases; bases with no gene match: 9.

V gene TRBV28 combines with J gene TRBJ2-7; TRBD2 matches at 7 bases. The TCR comes from a human donor with multiple sclerosis. Sequencing used CD8+ T cells from PBMCs. For the CDR3, the DNA is TGTGCCAGCAGGGTCTCTGAGCGGGGTTCCTACGAGCAGTACTTC. This translates into CASRVSERGSYEQYF.